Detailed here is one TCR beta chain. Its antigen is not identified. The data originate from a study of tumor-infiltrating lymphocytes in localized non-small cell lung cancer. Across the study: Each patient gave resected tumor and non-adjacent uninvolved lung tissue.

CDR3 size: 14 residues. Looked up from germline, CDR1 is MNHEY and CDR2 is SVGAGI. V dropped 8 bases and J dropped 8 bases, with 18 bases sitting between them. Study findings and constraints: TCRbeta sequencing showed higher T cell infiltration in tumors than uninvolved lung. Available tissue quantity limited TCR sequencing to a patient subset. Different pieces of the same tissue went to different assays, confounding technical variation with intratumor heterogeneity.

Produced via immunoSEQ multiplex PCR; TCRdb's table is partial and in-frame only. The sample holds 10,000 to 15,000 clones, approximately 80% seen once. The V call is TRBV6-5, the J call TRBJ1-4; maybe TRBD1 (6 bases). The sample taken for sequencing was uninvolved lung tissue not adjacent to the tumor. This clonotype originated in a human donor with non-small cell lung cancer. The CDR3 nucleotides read TGTGCCAGCCGAAGGGGGGCCGGCGGCGAAAAACTGTTTTTT. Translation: CASRRGAGGEKLFF.